Listed below are T cell receptor beta chains from one sample, sequenced in a study of cytomegalovirus exposure and HLA in healthy donors. The data were produced by immunoSEQ multiplex PCR, yet TCRdb's version contains in-frame clones alone and is incomplete. This sample carries 180,000 or so clones, 75% to 90% of them seen once, and the ten largest clones take 1.3% to 1.5%. Sequenced sample: PBMCs. The receptors here all came from a girl aged 5 to 17 in good health and CMV-seropositive. The CDR3 runs from the conserved cysteine through the conserved F or W. Each record gives: J gene, D gene, clone size, V gene, CDR3 protein, CDR3 DNA. A D gene is named only where the DNA matches it firmly. A clone size is listed for some rows: how often the clone was seen (once, few, many), or a class if it is expanded.

J: TRBJ2-7; D: .; size: .; V: TRBV7-2; CDR3: CASSLARVYEQYF; DNA: TGTGCCAGCAGCTTAGCGCGGGTCTACGAGCAGTACTTC
J: TRBJ1-5; D: .; size: few; V: TRBV7-9; CDR3: CASGGTGSNQPQHF; DNA: TGTGCCAGCGGGGGCACAGGTAGCAATCAGCCCCAGCATTTT
J: TRBJ1-1; D: TRBD1; size: .; V: TRBV20-1; CDR3: CSAHGQAEAFF; DNA: TGCAGTGCCCACGGACAGGCTGAAGCTTTCTTT
J: TRBJ2-3; D: TRBD2; size: .; V: TRBV7-9; CDR3: CASSLAGGADTQYF; DNA: TGTGCCAGCAGCTTAGCGGGAGGGGCAGATACGCAGTATTTT
J: TRBJ1-5; D: .; size: .; V: TRBV9; CDR3: CASSVDGSNQPQHF; DNA: TGTGCCAGCAGCGTAGACGGTAGCAATCAGCCCCAGCATTTT
J: TRBJ2-1; D: TRBD2; size: .; V: TRBV6-1; CDR3: CASSDVRTSGWNEQFF; DNA: TGTGCCAGCAGTGACGTTCGGACTAGCGGTTGGAATGAGCAGTTCTTC
J: TRBJ1-3; D: TRBD1; size: .; V: TRBV10-2; CDR3: CASRVQGAGNTIYF; DNA: TGCGCCAGCAGGGTACAGGGGGCTGGAAACACCATATATTTT
J: TRBJ1-2; D: TRBD1; size: .; V: TRBV5-5; CDR3: CASSLVGQGDGYTF; DNA: TGTGCCAGCAGCTTGGTGGGACAGGGGGATGGCTACACCTTC
J: TRBJ2-4; D: TRBD2; size: .; V: TRBV7-6; CDR3: CASSLGLAGSFQYF; DNA: TGTGCCAGCAGCTTAGGGCTAGCGGGATCTTTTCAGTACTTC
J: TRBJ2-4; D: TRBD1; size: .; V: TRBV15; CDR3: CATSRESTGSRNIQYF; DNA: TGTGCCACCAGCAGGGAATCGACAGGGAGTCGAAACATTCAGTACTTC
J: TRBJ1-1; D: TRBD1; size: once; V: TRBV18; CDR3: CASSRTGGHEAFF; DNA: TGTGCCAGCTCGCGGACAGGGGGTCATGAAGCTTTCTTT
J: TRBJ2-2; D: TRBD1; size: .; V: TRBV2; CDR3: CASRERTGTANTGELFF; DNA: TGTGCCAGCAGAGAAAGGACCGGGACAGCTAACACCGGGGAGCTGTTTTTT
J: TRBJ2-7; D: TRBD2; size: .; V: TRBV6-5; CDR3: CASSERSGRINEQYF; DNA: TGTGCCAGCAGCGAGAGAAGCGGGAGGATCAACGAGCAGTACTTC
J: TRBJ2-5; D: .; size: .; V: TRBV2; CDR3: CASGGRGGWETQYF; DNA: TGTGCCAGCGGGGGAAGGGGGGGCTGGGAGACCCAGTACTTC
J: TRBJ2-1; D: TRBD2; size: .; V: TRBV4-3; CDR3: CASSQDPGGSRDEQFF; DNA: TGCGCCAGCAGCCAAGATCCGGGCGGGAGTAGAGATGAGCAGTTCTTC
J: TRBJ2-1; D: TRBD2; size: .; V: TRBV2; CDR3: CASRGQREGPYEQFF; DNA: TGTGCCAGCAGGGGCCAGCGGGAGGGCCCTTATGAGCAGTTCTTC
J: TRBJ1-1; D: TRBD1; size: .; V: TRBV25-1; CDR3: CASSVGQGSAEAFF; DNA: TGTGCCAGCAGTGTGGGACAGGGAAGCGCTGAAGCTTTCTTT
J: TRBJ2-1; D: TRBD2; size: .; V: TRBV5-4; CDR3: CASSLGTSGRPNEQFF; DNA: TGTGCCAGCAGCTTGGGTACTAGCGGGAGGCCCAATGAGCAGTTCTTC
J: TRBJ1-1; D: TRBD1; size: .; V: TRBV30; CDR3: CAWSGGDRATEAFF; DNA: TGTGCCTGGAGTGGAGGGGACAGGGCCACTGAAGCTTTCTTT
J: TRBJ2-7; D: TRBD1; size: .; V: TRBV27; CDR3: CASGTGNYEQYF; DNA: TGTGCCAGCGGGACAGGAAACTACGAGCAGTACTTC
J: TRBJ2-1; D: .; size: once; V: TRBV10-3; CDR3: CATAGRAAVDEQFF; DNA: TGTGCCACGGCCGGGCGGGCCGCGGTGGATGAGCAGTTCTTC
J: TRBJ1-2; D: .; size: .; V: TRBV6-1; CDR3: CASRGPARLYTF; DNA: TGTGCCAGCAGGGGGCCAGCCAGACTCTACACCTTC
J: TRBJ2-7; D: .; size: .; V: TRBV7-8; CDR3: CASSPQEGASNEQYF; DNA: TGTGCCAGCAGCCCCCAGGAGGGAGCGTCCAACGAGCAGTACTTC
J: TRBJ1-4; D: TRBD1; size: .; V: TRBV18; CDR3: CASSPSRGGGEKLFF; DNA: TGTGCCAGCTCACCTTCCAGAGGGGGCGGTGAAAAACTGTTTTTT
J: TRBJ2-7; D: .; size: .; V: TRBV19; CDR3: CASSIDTTVLPSYEQYF; DNA: TGTGCCAGTAGTATAGATACCACGGTACTCCCCTCCTACGAGCAGTACTTC
J: TRBJ2-5; D: TRBD2; size: .; V: TRBV7-9; CDR3: CASSLVLAGGETQYF; DNA: TGTGCCAGCAGCTTGGTACTAGCGGGAGGAGAGACCCAGTACTTC
J: TRBJ2-5; D: .; size: .; V: TRBV25-1; CDR3: CASSGPRGEGETQYF; DNA: TGTGCCAGCAGTGGACCCAGGGGAGAGGGAGAGACCCAGTACTTC
J: TRBJ1-1; D: .; size: .; V: TRBV18; CDR3: CASSRAGHTNTEAFF; DNA: TGTGCCAGCTCTCGAGCGGGGCACACGAACACTGAAGCTTTCTTT
J: TRBJ2-7; D: .; size: .; V: TRBV19; CDR3: CASSIDTSAEQYF; DNA: TGTGCCAGTAGTATAGACACATCCGCCGAGCAGTACTTC
J: TRBJ2-7; D: TRBD1; size: .; V: TRBV5-6; CDR3: CASSRPDRVPYEQYF; DNA: TGTGCCAGCAGCCGTCCGGACAGGGTGCCCTACGAGCAGTACTTC
J: TRBJ2-1; D: .; size: .; V: TRBV6-5; CDR3: CASSCTGPAVRGEQFF; DNA: TGTGCCAGCAGTTGCACAGGGCCTGCGGTGAGGGGTGAGCAGTTCTTC
J: TRBJ2-7; D: .; size: .; V: TRBV27; CDR3: CASSPSSTGSGEQYF; DNA: TGTGCCAGCAGTCCCTCGAGCACAGGGTCCGGCGAGCAGTACTTC
J: TRBJ2-7; D: .; size: .; V: TRBV2; CDR3: CASTAPPGYEQYF; DNA: TGTGCCAGCACCGCTCCCCCAGGGTACGAGCAGTACTTC
J: TRBJ1-1; D: .; size: .; V: TRBV6-6; CDR3: CASSNSGGNTEAFF; DNA: TGTGCCAGCAGCAACTCTGGAGGGAACACTGAAGCTTTCTTT
J: TRBJ1-1; D: .; size: .; V: TRBV30; CDR3: CAWSVPQHTEAFF; DNA: TGTGCCTGGAGTGTACCACAGCACACTGAAGCTTTCTTT
J: TRBJ1-1; D: .; size: .; V: TRBV6-5; CDR3: CASSYYGQGATEAFF; DNA: TGTGCCAGCAGTTACTATGGACAAGGTGCGACTGAAGCTTTCTTT